A single sample gave rise to the 17 T cell receptor beta chains below, sequenced in a study of cytomegalovirus exposure and HLA in healthy donors. PCR was performed using 60 Vbeta and 13 Jbeta primers. The table came from immunoSEQ multiplex PCR; TCRdb's copy has only in-frame clones and leaves some out. The repertoire consists of roughly 180,000 clones, with 75% to 85% occurring once and the leading ten covering 2% to 2.5%. Material: PBMCs. These receptors all stem from a woman aged 25-40 years in good health and CMV-seropositive.

The rearrangement uses TRBV9 and TRBJ2-2; a possible D gene is TRBD1 (5 bases). Trimming removed 3 bases from V and 1 base from J, with 7 bases in between. In germline, CDR1 is SGDLS, CDR2 YYNGEE. The CDR3 totals 14 residues. This CDR3 reads CASSATVNTGELFF. The CDR3 DNA follows: TGTGCCAGCAGCGCGACAGTGAACACCGGGGAGCTGTTTTTT.

This chain connects TRBV20-1 to TRBJ2-5; D might be TRBD2 (5 bases). The CDR3 extends over 10 amino acids. Trimming removed 6 bases from V and 5 bases from J, with 7 bases in between. Germline V gene data show CDR1 as DFQATT and CDR2 as SNEGSKA (reference sequence). The CDR3 loop reads CSAGKETQYF. CDR3 nucleotides: TGCAGTGCCGGGAAGGAGACCCAGTACTTC.

The chain recombines TRBV27 with TRBJ2-7; D is possibly TRBD1 (5 bases). The CDR3 covers 16 residues. The germline CDR1 and CDR2 sequences are MNHEY and SMNVEV (reference sequence). V lost 6 bases to trimming and J lost 1 base, with 19 bases between them. The CDR3 protein is CASSRTVPRVSYEQYF. Written as DNA, the CDR3 is TGTGCCAGCAGCCGGACCGTTCCCAGGGTTTCCTACGAGCAGTACTTC.

This chain links TRBV30 with TRBJ1-5; tentatively, D is TRBD1 (6 bases). The CDR3 length is 15 residues. The germline V gene encodes CDR1 GTSNPN and CDR2 SVGIG (reference sequence). V dropped 0 bases and J dropped 7 bases, with 16 bases sitting between them. CDR3 sequence: CAWSVRGRGDQPQHF. CDR3 nucleotides: TGTGCCTGGAGTGTACGGGGCAGGGGAGACCAGCCCCAGCATTTT.

This clone was seen just once. The CDR3 reads CASSLGGATHLGETQYF. Written as DNA, the CDR3 is TGTGCCAGCAGCTTAGGGGGAGCCACTCACCTAGGGGAGACCCAGTACTTC. The rearrangement links TRBV7-9 to TRBJ2-5, with D possibly being TRBD2 (5 bases). CDR1 and CDR2 (germline): SEHNR, FQNEAQ (reference sequence). The CDR3 totals 17 residues. V was trimmed by 1 base and J by 5 bases, leaving 20 bases between them.

The chain joins TRBV5-1 to TRBJ2-2; a possible D gene is TRBD2 (5 bases). The CDR3 is 13 amino acids. Trimming left V 4 bases short and J 6 bases short, with 10 bases between. Germline values: CDR1 SGHRS, CDR2 YFSETQ. CDR3 sequence (DNA): TGCGCCAGCAGCAGGTTGGGAGCCGGGGAGCTGTTTTTT. It encodes CASSRLGAGELFF. The full variable domain, rest sourced from reference TRBV5-1 and TRBJ2-2, is KAGVTQTPRYLIKTRGQQVTLSCSPISGHRSVSWYQQTPGQGLQFLFEYFSETQRNKGNFPGRFSGRQFSNSRSEMNVSTLELGDSALYLCASSRLGAGELFFGEGSRLTVL.

This chain links TRBV18 with TRBJ2-5; 11 bases align to TRBD2. Germline lookup yields CDR1 KGHSH and CDR2 LQKENI. V shed 4 bases, J shed 5 bases, and the junction held 9 bases outside the gene matches. CDR3 size: 16 residues. CDR3 DNA: TGTGCCAGCTCACGGAATAGCGGGGGGGCCGCGGAGACCCAGTACTTC. Its protein product is CASSRNSGGAAETQYF.

The chain joins TRBV4-3 to TRBJ1-1; no firm D call. Germline CDR1 LGHNA, CDR2 YSLEER. There are 16 residues in the CDR3. V was pared by 1 base and J by 0 bases, with 12 bases between. CDR3 loop: CASSQGRGLLNTEAFF. In DNA form, the CDR3 reads TGCGCCAGCAGCCAAGGACGCGGACTGTTGAACACTGAAGCTTTCTTT.

The gene calls are TRBV7-9 and TRBJ2-7; 8 positions agree with TRBD1. Germline-derived CDR1 and CDR2 are SEHNR and FQNEAQ (reference sequence). This CDR3 is 12 amino acids long. Trimming cost V 5 bases and J 6 bases; bases outside gene matches: 3. CDR3 residues: CASSADRVEQYF. The DNA of the CDR3 is TGTGCCAGCAGCGCGGACAGGGTCGAGCAGTACTTC.

The V gene is TRBV11-2, the J gene TRBJ1-4; D not resolved. The CDR3 has 16 amino acids. Germline lookup yields CDR1 SGHAT and CDR2 FQNNGV. V lost 1 base and J 0 bases, leaving 9 bases between the germline ends. CDR3 amino acids: CASSLGAYTTNEKLFF. The CDR3 DNA sequence: TGTGCCAGCAGCTTAGGGGCGTATACAACTAATGAAAAACTGTTTTTT.

As DNA, the CDR3 is TGTGCCAGCAGCTTGGTATCGAACACTGAAGCTTTCTTT. Translated, it gives CASSLVSNTEAFF. The chain carries TRBV5-6 and TRBJ1-1; D remains unclear. Trimming stripped 0 bases from V and 1 base from J, with 4 bases between. The CDR3 contains 13 residues. Looked up from germline, CDR1 is SGHDT and CDR2 is YYEEEE.

V usage is TRBV6-5 and J usage is TRBJ2-1; TRBD2 matches at 7 bases. Germline V gene sequence: CDR1 MNHEY, CDR2 SVGAGI. CDR3 size: 13 residues. Germline trimming cut 5 bases from V and 9 bases from J; bases unmatched to any gene: 7. CDR3 in amino acids: CASSDGLVVEQFF. The CDR3 DNA follows: TGTGCCAGCAGTGACGGACTAGTGGTTGAGCAGTTCTTC.

J is TRBJ2-3 and V is TRBV7-2, with D perhaps matching TRBD2 (6 bases). CDR1 and CDR2 (germline): SGHTA, FQGNSA. Between the trimmed V and J ends, which lost 0 bases and 8 bases, there was a span of 15 bases. The CDR3 is 15 amino acids. CDR3 sequence: CASSLARRAEVTQYF. The CDR3 nucleotides read TGTGCCAGCAGCTTAGCGCGGAGGGCAGAGGTTACGCAGTATTTT.

V gene TRBV7-2 combines with J gene TRBJ1-4, with D possibly being TRBD1 (6 bases). The V and J ends lost 4 bases and 7 bases respectively, with 13 bases between them. Per germline, CDR1 SGHTA and CDR2 FQGNSA. The CDR3 spans 14 residues. The CDR3 region has the DNA TGTGCCAGCAGCTCAGGGGTCTTCGGTGAAAAACTGTTTTTT. Translating it yields CASSSGVFGEKLFF.

This clone has just a few counts. The rearrangement links TRBV6-1 to TRBJ2-1, with 14 bases that match TRBD2. The J segment lost 7 bases and the V segment lost 7 bases, leaving 3 bases of the junction unmatched. Germline CDR1 is MNHNS and CDR2 is SASEGT. This CDR3 has 14 residues. Here the CDR3 DNA reads TGTGCCAGCATCTGGACTAGCGGGGGGAATGAGCAGTTCTTC. Translated: CASIWTSGGNEQFF.

The chain is built from TRBV28 and TRBJ1-1; D remains unclear. V lost 6 bases and J 8 bases, leaving 13 bases between the germline ends. CDR1 MDHEN and CDR2 SYDVKM come from the germline V gene. The CDR3 is 12 amino acids. DNA of the CDR3: TGTGCCAGCAGCTTAGCCCCCAGGGAAGCTTTCTTT. It specifies CASSLAPREAFF.

The chain uses TRBV10-1 and TRBJ2-7, with D tentatively TRBD1 (6 bases). V dropped 6 bases and J dropped 2 bases, with 8 bases sitting between them. This CDR3 has 12 residues. CDR1 WNHNN and CDR2 SYGVQD come from the germline V gene (reference sequence). CDR3 DNA: TGCGCCAGCAGCAGGGGAACCTACGAGCAGTACTTC. It yields the protein CASSRGTYEQYF.